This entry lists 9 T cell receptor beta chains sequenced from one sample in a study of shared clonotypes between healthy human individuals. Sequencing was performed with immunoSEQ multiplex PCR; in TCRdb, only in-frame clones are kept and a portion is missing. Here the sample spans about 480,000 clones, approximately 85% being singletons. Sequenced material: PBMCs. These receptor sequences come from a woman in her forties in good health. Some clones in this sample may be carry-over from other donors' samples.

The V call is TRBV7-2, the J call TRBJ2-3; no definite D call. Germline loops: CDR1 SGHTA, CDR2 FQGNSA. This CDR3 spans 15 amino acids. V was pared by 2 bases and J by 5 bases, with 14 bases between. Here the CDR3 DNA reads TGTGCCAGCAGCTTACGGTTCGTGGGTCAAGATACGCAGTATTTT. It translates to CASSLRFVGQDTQYF.

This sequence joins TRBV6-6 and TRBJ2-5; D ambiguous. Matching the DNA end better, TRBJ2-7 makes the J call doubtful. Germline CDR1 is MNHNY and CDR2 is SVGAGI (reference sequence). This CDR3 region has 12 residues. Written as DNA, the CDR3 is TGTGCCAGCGGAGCAAGGTCCTACGAGCAGTACTTC. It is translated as CASGARSYEQYF.

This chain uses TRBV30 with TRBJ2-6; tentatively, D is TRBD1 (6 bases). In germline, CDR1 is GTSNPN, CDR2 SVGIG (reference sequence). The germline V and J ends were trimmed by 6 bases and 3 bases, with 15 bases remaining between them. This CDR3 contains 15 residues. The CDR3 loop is CACGGQLGGANVLTF. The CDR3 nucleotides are TGTGCCTGTGGAGGACAGTTGGGTGGGGCCAACGTCCTGACTTTC.

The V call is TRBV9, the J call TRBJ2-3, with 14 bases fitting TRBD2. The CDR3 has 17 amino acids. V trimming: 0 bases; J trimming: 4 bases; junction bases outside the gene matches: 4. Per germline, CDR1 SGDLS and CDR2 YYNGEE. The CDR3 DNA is TGTGCCAGCAGCGTAGTGGGGACTAGCGGGAGTGCAGATACGCAGTATTTT. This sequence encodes CASSVVGTSGSADTQYF.

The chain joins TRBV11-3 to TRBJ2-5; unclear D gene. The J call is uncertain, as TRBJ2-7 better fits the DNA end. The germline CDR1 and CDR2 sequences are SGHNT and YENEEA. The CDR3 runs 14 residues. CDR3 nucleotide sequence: TGTGCCAGCAGCTTGGGCAGTCTAGGGTACGAGCAGTACTTC. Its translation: CASSLGSLGYEQYF.

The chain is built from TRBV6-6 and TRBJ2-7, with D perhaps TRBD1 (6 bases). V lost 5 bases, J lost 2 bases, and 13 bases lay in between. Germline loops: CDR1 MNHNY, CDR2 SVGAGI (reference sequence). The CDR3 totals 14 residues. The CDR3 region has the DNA TGTGCCAGCAGTCCCCCGGGACAAGCCTACGAGCAGTACTTC. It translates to CASSPPGQAYEQYF.

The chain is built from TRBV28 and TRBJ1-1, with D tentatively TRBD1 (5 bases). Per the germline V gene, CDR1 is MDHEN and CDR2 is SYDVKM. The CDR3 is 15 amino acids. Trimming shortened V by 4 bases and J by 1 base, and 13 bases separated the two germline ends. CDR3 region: CASSSPGRWNTEAFF. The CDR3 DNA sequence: TGTGCCAGCAGTTCTCCAGGGCGATGGAACACTGAAGCTTTCTTT.

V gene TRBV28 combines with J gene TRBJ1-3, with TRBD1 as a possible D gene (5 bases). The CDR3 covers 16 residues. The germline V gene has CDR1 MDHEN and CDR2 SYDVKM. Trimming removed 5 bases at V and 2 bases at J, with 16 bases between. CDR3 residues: CASSKGRTSAGNTIYF. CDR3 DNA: TGTGCCAGCAGTAAGGGACGTACCTCTGCTGGAAACACCATATATTTT.

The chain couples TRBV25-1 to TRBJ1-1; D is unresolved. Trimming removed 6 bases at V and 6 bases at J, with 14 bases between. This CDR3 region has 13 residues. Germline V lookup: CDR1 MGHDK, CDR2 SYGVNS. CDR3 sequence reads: CASSVGSSAEAFF. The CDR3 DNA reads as TGTGCCAGCAGCGTTGGGAGTTCGGCTGAAGCTTTCTTT.